Below, 5 T cell receptor beta chains from the same sample are listed, as sequenced in a study of cytomegalovirus exposure and HLA in healthy donors. 60 Vbeta and 13 Jbeta primers were used in PCR. This table comes from immunoSEQ multiplex PCR, and its TCRdb copy is limited to in-frame clones, with some not included. The table has roughly 120,000 clones, roughly 83% seen once. The sample taken for sequencing was PBMCs. The receptors were gathered from a man aged 30-40 years in good health and CMV-seropositive.

The chain joins TRBV4-2 to TRBJ1-2; D possibly corresponds to TRBD1 (6 bases). Per the germline V gene, CDR1 is LGHNA and CDR2 is YNFKEQ. Trimming took off 0 bases at V and 3 bases at J, with 11 bases between the two ends. This CDR3 has 15 amino acids. The CDR3 region has the DNA TGTGCCAGCAGCCAAGATCTGAAGGGGGACTATGGCTACACCTTC. It codes for CASSQDLKGDYGYTF.

This clone occurred a few times. This chain connects TRBV4-2 to TRBJ1-1; unclear D gene. The V gene's germline CDR1 is LGHNA and CDR2 YNFKEQ. The CDR3 length is 13 residues. V gave up 2 bases and J gave up 4 bases, with 8 bases separating them. DNA for the CDR3: TGTGCCAGCAGCCAAATTATCCGCACTGAAGCTTTCTTT. Translated: CASSQIIRTEAFF.

The chain links TRBV13 to TRBJ2-7; tentatively, D is TRBD2 (5 bases). V shed 0 bases and J shed 3 bases, with 6 bases lying between them. The germline gives CDR1 PRHDT, CDR2 FYEKMQ (reference sequence). The CDR3 consists of 13 residues. CDR3 DNA: TGTGCCAGCAGCTTAGGACGGGACTACGAGCAGTACTTC. As protein: CASSLGRDYEQYF.

This clone was observed a single time. The chain combines TRBV19 with TRBJ2-1; TRBD1 aligns across 10 bases. The V and J ends lost 7 bases and 8 bases, in that order; junction bases with no gene match: 5. This CDR3 has 13 residues. Looked up from germline, CDR1 is LNHDA and CDR2 is SQIVND (reference sequence). CDR3 DNA: TGTGCCAGTACATTGACAGGGGGCCATGAGCAGTTCTTC. Amino acids: CASTLTGGHEQFF.

The chain uses TRBV27 and TRBJ1-5; D is unclear. From germline, CDR1 is MNHEY and CDR2 SMNVEV (reference sequence). V shed 5 bases and J shed 5 bases, with 16 bases lying between them. CDR3 length equals 15 residues. The CDR3 nucleotides read TGTGCCAGCAGTCCACTCCGGAGGGTGGATCAGCCCCAGCATTTT. As protein: CASSPLRRVDQPQHF.